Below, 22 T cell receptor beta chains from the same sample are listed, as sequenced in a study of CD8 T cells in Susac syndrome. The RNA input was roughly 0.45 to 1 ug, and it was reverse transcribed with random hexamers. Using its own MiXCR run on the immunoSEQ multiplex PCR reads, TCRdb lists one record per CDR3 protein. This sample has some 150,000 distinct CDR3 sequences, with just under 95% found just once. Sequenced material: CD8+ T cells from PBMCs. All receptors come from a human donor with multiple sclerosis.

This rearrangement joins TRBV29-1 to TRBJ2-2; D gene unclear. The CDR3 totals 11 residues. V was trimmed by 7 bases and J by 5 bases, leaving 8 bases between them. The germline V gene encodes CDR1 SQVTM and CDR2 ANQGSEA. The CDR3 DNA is TGCAGCGCTAGGGTTACCGGGGAGCTGTTTTTT. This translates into CSARVTGELFF.

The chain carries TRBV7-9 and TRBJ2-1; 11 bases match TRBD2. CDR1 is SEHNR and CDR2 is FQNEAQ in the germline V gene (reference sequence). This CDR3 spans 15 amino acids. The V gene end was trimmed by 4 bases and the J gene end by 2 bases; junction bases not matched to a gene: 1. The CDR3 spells CASSSGLAAYNEQFF. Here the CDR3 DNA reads TGTGCCAGCAGCTCGGGACTAGCGGCCTACAATGAGCAGTTCTTC.

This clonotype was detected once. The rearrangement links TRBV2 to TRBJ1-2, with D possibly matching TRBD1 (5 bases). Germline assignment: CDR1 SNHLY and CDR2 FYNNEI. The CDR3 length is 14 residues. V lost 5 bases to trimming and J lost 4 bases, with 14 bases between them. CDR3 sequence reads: CASSLIDSGYGYTF. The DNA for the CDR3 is TGTGCCAGCAGTCTCATAGACAGCGGCTATGGCTACACCTTC.

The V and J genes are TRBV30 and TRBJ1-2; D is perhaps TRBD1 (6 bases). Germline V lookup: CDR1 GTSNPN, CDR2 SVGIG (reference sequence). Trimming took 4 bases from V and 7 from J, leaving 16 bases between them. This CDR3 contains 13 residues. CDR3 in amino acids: CAWNLRDTIGYTF. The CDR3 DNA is TGTGCCTGGAACCTCCGGGACACCATTGGCTACACCTTC.

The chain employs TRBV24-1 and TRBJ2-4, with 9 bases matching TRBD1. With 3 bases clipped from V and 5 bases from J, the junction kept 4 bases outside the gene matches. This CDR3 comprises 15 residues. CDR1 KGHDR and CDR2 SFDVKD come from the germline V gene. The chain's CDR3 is CATSDDRGRENIQYF. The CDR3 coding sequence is TGTGCCACCAGTGATGACAGGGGGAGGGAAAACATTCAGTACTTC.

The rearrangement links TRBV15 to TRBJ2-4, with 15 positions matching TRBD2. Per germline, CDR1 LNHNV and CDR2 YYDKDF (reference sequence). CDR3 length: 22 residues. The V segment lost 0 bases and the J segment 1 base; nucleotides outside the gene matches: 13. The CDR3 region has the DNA TGTGCCACCAGCAGAGATAAGGGGACTAGCGGGGGGAGATGGTCTGCCAAAAACATTCAGTACTTC. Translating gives CATSRDKGTSGGRWSAKNIQYF.

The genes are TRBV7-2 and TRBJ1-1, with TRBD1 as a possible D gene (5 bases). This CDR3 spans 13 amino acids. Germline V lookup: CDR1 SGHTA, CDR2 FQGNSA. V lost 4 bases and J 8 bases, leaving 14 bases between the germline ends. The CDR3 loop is CASSSYGAAEAFF. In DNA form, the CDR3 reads TGTGCCAGCAGCTCCTACGGGGCAGCCGAAGCTTTCTTT.

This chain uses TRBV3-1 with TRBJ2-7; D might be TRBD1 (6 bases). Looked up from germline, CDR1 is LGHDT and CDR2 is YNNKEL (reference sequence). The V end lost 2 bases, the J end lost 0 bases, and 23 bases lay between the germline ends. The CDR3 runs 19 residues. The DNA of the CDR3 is TGTGCCAGCAGCCAATTCCTCGGACAGCCTGGACCCAGCTCCTACGAGCAGTACTTC. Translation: CASSQFLGQPGPSSYEQYF.

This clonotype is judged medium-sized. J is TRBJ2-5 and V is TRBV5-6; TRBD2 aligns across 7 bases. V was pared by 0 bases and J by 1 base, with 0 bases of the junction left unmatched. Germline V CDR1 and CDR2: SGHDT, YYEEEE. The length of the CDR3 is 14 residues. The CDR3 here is CASSLGGGQETQYF. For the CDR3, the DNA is TGTGCCAGCAGCTTGGGGGGGGGCCAAGAGACCCAGTACTTC.

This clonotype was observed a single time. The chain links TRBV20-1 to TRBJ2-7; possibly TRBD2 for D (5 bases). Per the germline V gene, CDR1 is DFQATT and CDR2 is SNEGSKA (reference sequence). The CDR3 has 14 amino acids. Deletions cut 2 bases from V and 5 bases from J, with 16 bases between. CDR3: CSARRLREGNEQYF. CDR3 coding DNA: TGCAGTGCTAGACGGCTCCGGGAAGGTAACGAGCAGTACTTC.

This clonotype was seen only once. The CDR3 is CASSQESLYGYTF. CDR3 in DNA: TGCGCCAGCAGCCAAGAGTCTCTCTATGGCTACACCTTC. This sequence joins TRBV4-1 and TRBJ1-2; D is unresolved. The CDR3 sequence is 13 residues long. Deletions cut 0 bases from V and 4 bases from J, with 6 bases between. The germline V gene encodes CDR1 MGHRA and CDR2 YSYEKL.

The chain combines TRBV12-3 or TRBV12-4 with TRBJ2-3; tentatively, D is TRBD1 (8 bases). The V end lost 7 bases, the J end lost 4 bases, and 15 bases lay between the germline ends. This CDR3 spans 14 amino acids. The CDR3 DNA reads TGTGCCAGCACGACAACAGGGGGGGCAGATACGCAGTATTTT. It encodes CASTTTGGADTQYF.

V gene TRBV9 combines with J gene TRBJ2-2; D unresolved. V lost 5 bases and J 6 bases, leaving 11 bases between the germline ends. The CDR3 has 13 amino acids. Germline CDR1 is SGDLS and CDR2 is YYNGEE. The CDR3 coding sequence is TGTGCCAGCAGTTCACTCGGGCCCGGGGAGCTGTTTTTT. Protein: CASSSLGPGELFF. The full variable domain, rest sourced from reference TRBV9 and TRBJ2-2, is DSGVTQTPKHLITATGQRVTLRCSPRSGDLSVYWYQQSLDQGLQFLIQYYNGEERAKGNILERFSAQQFPDLHSELNLSSLELGDSALYFCASSSLGPGELFFGEGSRLTVL.

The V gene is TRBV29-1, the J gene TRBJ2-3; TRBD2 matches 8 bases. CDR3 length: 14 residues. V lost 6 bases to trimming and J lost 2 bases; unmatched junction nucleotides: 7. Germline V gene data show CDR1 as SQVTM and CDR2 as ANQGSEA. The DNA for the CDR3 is TGCAGCGTCACCGGGACTAGTCACACAGATACGCAGTATTTT. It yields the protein CSVTGTSHTDTQYF.

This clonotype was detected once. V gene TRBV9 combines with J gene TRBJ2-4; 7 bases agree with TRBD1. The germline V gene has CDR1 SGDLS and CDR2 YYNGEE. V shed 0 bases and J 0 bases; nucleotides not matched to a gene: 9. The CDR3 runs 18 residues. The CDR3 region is CASSVGGGPAEAKNIQYF. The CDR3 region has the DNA TGTGCCAGCAGCGTAGGAGGGGGCCCGGCTGAAGCCAAAAACATTCAGTACTTC.

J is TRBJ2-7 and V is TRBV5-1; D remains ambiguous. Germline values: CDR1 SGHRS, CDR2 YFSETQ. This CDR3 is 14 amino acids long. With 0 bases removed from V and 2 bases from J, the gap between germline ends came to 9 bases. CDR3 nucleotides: TGCGCCAGCAGCTTGGATCCGAACGCCTACGAGCAGTACTTC. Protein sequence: CASSLDPNAYEQYF.

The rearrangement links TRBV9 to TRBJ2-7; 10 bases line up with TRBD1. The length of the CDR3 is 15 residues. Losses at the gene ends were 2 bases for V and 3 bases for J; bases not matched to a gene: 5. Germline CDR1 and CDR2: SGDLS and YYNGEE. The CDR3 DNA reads TGTGCCAGCAGCGTCTCCGGGACAGGGGTCTACGAGCAGTACTTC. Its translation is CASSVSGTGVYEQYF.

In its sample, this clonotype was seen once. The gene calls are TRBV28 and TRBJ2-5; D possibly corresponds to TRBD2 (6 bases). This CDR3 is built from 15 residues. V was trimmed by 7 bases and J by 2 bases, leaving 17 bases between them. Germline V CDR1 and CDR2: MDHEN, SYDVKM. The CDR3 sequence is CASTVGTGTQETQYF. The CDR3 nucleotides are TGTGCCAGCACTGTTGGGACTGGGACGCAAGAGACCCAGTACTTC.

CDR3 region: CSVGSGDTGELFF. CDR3 nucleotide sequence: TGCAGCGTGGGTTCAGGGGACACCGGGGAGCTGTTTTTT. The chain carries TRBV29-1 and TRBJ2-2; possibly TRBD1 for D (6 bases). Looked up from germline, CDR1 is SQVTM and CDR2 is ANQGSEA. The CDR3 runs to 13 residues. V gave up 6 bases and J gave up 3 bases, with 11 bases separating them.

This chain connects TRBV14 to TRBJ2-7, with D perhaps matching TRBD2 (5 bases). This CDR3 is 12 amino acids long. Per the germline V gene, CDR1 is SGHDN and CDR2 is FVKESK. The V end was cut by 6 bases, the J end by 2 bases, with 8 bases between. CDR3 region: CASSGSTYEQYF. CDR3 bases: TGTGCCAGCAGTGGGAGTACCTACGAGCAGTACTTC.

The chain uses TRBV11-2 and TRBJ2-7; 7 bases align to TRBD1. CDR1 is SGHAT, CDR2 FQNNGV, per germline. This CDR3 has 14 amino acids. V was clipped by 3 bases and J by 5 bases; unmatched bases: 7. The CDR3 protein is CASSLGRQGNEQYF. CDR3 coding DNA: TGTGCCAGCAGCTTGGGTCGACAGGGAAACGAGCAGTACTTC.

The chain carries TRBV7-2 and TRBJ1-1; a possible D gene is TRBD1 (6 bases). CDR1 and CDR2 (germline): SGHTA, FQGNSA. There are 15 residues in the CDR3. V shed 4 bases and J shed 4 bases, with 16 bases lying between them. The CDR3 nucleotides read TGTGCCAGCAGCTACAGACAGGACCTTGGCACTGAAGCTTTCTTT. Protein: CASSYRQDLGTEAFF.